The 17 T cell receptor beta chains below all came from one sample that was sequenced in a study of CD8+CD57+ T cells in acquired aplastic anemia (dated 2018 in TCRdb). The instrument was an Illumina HiSeq 2000. Genomic DNA served as template for TCR beta VDJ combination and CDR3 sequence profiling. TCRdb redid the processing of the public reads, applying fastp at Q25 and MiXCR, and retained in-frame beta chains. Every distinct CDR3 protein forms one entry, paired with its most common genes and DNA. The sample table lists about 190,000 distinct CDR3 sequences, around half of them with a count of one. The ten largest clones take up around a sixth of the sample. The sample was sorted CD4+, CD8+, or CD8+CD57+ T cells (not recorded which) from PBMCs. The source of these receptors is a human donor in good health, serving as a control.

V is TRBV7-9 and J is TRBJ1-1, with D uncertain. V lost 5 bases, J lost 10 bases, and 8 bases lay in between. This CDR3 contains 10 residues. Germline CDR1 SEHNR, CDR2 FQNEAQ (reference sequence). The CDR3 DNA is TGTGCCAGCAGCGAAGCTGTAGCTTTCTTT. This gives the protein CASSEAVAFF.

J is TRBJ2-3 and V is TRBV29-1; 8 nucleotides match TRBD2. Trimming at V came to 2 bases and at J to 1 base, leaving 14 bases not matched to a gene. Germline V gene data show CDR1 as SQVTM and CDR2 as ANQGSEA. CDR3 length: 18 residues. CDR3 sequence: CSVERSSGTGVGTDTQYF. The CDR3, as DNA: TGCAGCGTTGAAAGGAGTAGCGGGACTGGGGTTGGCACAGATACGCAGTATTTT.

This clonotype was observed at least ten times. The rearrangement uses TRBV5-1 and TRBJ2-3; D gene ambiguous. The CDR3 sequence is 14 residues long. Trimming took 0 bases from V and 2 from J, leaving 7 bases between them. Germline assignment: CDR1 SGHRS and CDR2 YFSETQ. CDR3 loop: CASSLEKVTDTQYF. CDR3 sequence (DNA): TGCGCCAGCAGCTTGGAAAAGGTCACAGATACGCAGTATTTT.

This clonotype was detected ten times or more. The chain carries TRBV5-1 and TRBJ1-1, with 7 nucleotides matching TRBD1. Germline CDR1 is SGHRS and CDR2 is YFSETQ. Germline trimming cut 4 bases from V and 5 bases from J; bases unmatched to any gene: 8. This CDR3 region has 14 residues. The CDR3 nucleotides read TGCGCCAGCAGCCTACCAGGGGGTGTGACTGAAGCTTTCTTT. It translates to CASSLPGGVTEAFF.

This clonotype occurred once. The J gene is TRBJ2-1, the V gene TRBV10-1, with 13 bases lining up with TRBD2. J lost 8 bases, V lost 4 bases, and 5 bases had no gene match. The length of the CDR3 is 15 residues. Germline V CDR1 and CDR2: WNHNN, SYGVQD (reference sequence). The CDR3 nucleotides read TGCGCCAGCAGTGGAGGACTAGCGGGGGACGATGAGCAGTTCTTC. Its protein product is CASSGGLAGDDEQFF.

As for this clonotype: This clone may be a read error of a much larger clone one base away. The V gene is TRBV6-6, the J gene TRBJ1-1; D is unclear. The CDR3 length is 13 residues. Trimming left V 5 bases short and J 1 base short, with 8 bases between. CDR1 and CDR2 from the germline V gene are MNHNY and SVGAGI (reference sequence). The CDR3 loop reads CASSTEENTEAFF. DNA for the CDR3: TGTGCCAGCAGTACAGAGGAGAACACTGAAGCTTTCTTT.

This chain connects TRBV7-3 to TRBJ1-5; TRBD1 matches 8 bases. Germline V gene lookup returns CDR1 SGHTA and CDR2 FQGTGA. The CDR3 is made up of 15 amino acids. The V gene end was trimmed by 3 bases and the J gene end by 4 bases; junction bases not matched to a gene: 5. CDR3 nucleotides: TGTGCCAGCAGCTTCGACAGGGGAGGGAATCAGCCCCAGCATTTT. It translates to CASSFDRGGNQPQHF.

Details on this clonotype: One end of the junction does not line up with germline, which may come from a read error. The V and J genes are TRBV5-1 and TRBJ1-1, with a tentative D call TRBD1 (5 bases). Germline CDR1 is SGHRS and CDR2 is YFSETQ. The CDR3 spans 19 residues. The CDR3 DNA reads TGTGCCAGCAGCTTGATTCTTCAGGGAGCTCTTTCGATGAACACTGAAGCTTTCTTT. This encodes CASSLILQGALSMNTEAFF.

The chain combines TRBV9 with TRBJ1-2; 7 nucleotides match TRBD1. V shed 4 bases and J 3 bases; nucleotides not matched to a gene: 9. The CDR3 loop spans 15 amino acids. Germline CDR1 is SGDLS and CDR2 is YYNGEE. In nucleotides, the CDR3 is TGTGCCAGCAGCCTCGACTTCAGGGGGGACTATGGCTACACCTTC. Amino acids: CASSLDFRGDYGYTF.

The chain links TRBV29-1 to TRBJ2-7, with 8 bases lining up with TRBD2. Near its end, the DNA agrees better with TRBJ2-1, so the J call may be wrong. Germline V gives CDR1 SQVTM, CDR2 ANQGSEA. This CDR3 comprises 14 residues. The CDR3 sequence is CSLGDGRAWDEQFF. DNA for the CDR3: TGCAGCCTTGGGGACGGGAGGGCCTGGGATGAGCAGTTCTTC.

The chain recombines TRBV2 with TRBJ1-2; 8 bases line up with TRBD1. CDR3 length: 14 residues. After removal of 6 bases from V and 7 bases from J, the junction contained 10 bases not matched to a gene. Germline CDR1 reads SNHLY; CDR2 reads FYNNEI. CDR3 amino acids: CASSLRTGRGGYTF. CDR3 nucleotides: TGTGCCAGCAGCCTGCGGACAGGGCGGGGTGGCTACACCTTC.

This chain connects TRBV2 to TRBJ2-5, with 7 bases matching TRBD2. V was clipped by 6 bases and J by 3 bases; unmatched bases: 4. CDR3 size: 13 residues. Germline assignment: CDR1 SNHLY and CDR2 FYNNEI. CDR3 sequence (DNA): TGTGCCAGCAGGGGACTAAAGAAAGAGACCCAGTACTTC. It yields the protein CASRGLKKETQYF.

This clonotype was observed at least ten times. The chain uses TRBV20-1 and TRBJ2-7; TRBD1 matches at 9 bases. The CDR3 runs to 14 residues. CDR1 is DFQATT and CDR2 is SNEGSKA in the germline V gene (reference sequence). Trimming removed 4 bases from V and 2 bases from J; junction bases left unmatched: 6. CDR3 in DNA: TGCAGTGCTACCCCGGGACAGGGCCCCTACGAGCAGTACTTC. Its translation: CSATPGQGPYEQYF.

The rearrangement links TRBV2 to TRBJ1-1, with 9 nucleotides matching TRBD1. This CDR3 spans 16 amino acids. Germline CDR1 reads SNHLY; CDR2 reads FYNNEI. The V segment lost 5 bases and the J segment 4 bases; nucleotides outside the gene matches: 11. The CDR3 reads CASSLSGGTGSTEAFF. The CDR3 region has the DNA TGTGCCAGCAGTTTATCGGGGGGGACAGGGAGCACTGAAGCTTTCTTT.

In its sample, this clonotype was seen a few times. The rearrangement uses TRBV11-1 and TRBJ2-4, with a possible D match to TRBD1 (6 bases). CDR3 length: 17 residues. Per the germline V gene, CDR1 is SGHAT and CDR2 is FQDESV (reference sequence). Between the trimmed V and J ends, which lost 3 bases and 0 bases, there was a span of 15 bases. The CDR3 here is CASSFGQPILAKNIQYF. As DNA, the CDR3 is TGTGCCAGCAGCTTTGGACAGCCAATACTAGCCAAAAACATTCAGTACTTC.

V usage is TRBV6-5 and J usage is TRBJ2-7; TRBD2 agrees at 11 bases. The CDR3 runs 16 residues. Germline lookup yields CDR1 MNHEY and CDR2 SVGAGI. V was pared by 6 bases and J by 5 bases, with 12 bases of the junction left unmatched. The CDR3 spells CASRYTGSGGADEQYF. The CDR3 DNA is TGTGCCAGCAGATACACCGGTAGCGGGGGGGCCGACGAGCAGTACTTC.

The table lists this clonotype with many counts. The chain carries TRBV7-2 and TRBJ2-5, with a weak D call TRBD1 (5 bases). Looked up from germline, CDR1 is SGHTA and CDR2 is FQGNSA. The CDR3 covers 14 residues. Trimming stripped 1 base from V and 2 bases from J, with 8 bases between. The CDR3 is CASSLGTGQETQYF. The CDR3 DNA reads TGTGCCAGCAGCTTAGGTACAGGACAAGAGACCCAGTACTTC.